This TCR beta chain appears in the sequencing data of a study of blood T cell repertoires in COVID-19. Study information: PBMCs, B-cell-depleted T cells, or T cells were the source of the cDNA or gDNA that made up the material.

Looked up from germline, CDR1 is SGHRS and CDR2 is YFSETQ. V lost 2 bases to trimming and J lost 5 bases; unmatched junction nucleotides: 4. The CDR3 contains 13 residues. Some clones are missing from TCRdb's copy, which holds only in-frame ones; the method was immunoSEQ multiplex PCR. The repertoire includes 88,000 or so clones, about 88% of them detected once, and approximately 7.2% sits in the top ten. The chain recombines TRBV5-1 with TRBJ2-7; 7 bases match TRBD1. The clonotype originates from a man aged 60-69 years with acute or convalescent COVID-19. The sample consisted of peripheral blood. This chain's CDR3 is CASSFWGTDEQYF. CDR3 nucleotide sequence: TGCGCCAGCAGCTTTTGGGGGACAGACGAGCAGTACTTC.